This TCR beta chain was obtained from a study of blood T cells in healthy people across ages (dated by TCRdb to about 2015). In the study overall: In model experiments, roughly one uniquely barcoded TCR beta cDNA molecule per two T cells was captured by template switching. The study measured age-related changes in TCR beta repertoire diversity using deep sequencing normalized with unique cDNA molecular identifiers. The donors were divided into four age groups: young (average approximately 15 years), middle-aged (roughly 40), aged (about 56) and long-lived (roughly 82). The study analyzed two additional independent replicas of 1 million unique cDNA reads from the same blood draw for two donors, one aged 18 to 29 and one aged 80 or older.

Results the study describes overall, beyond this receptor: Compared with the aged group, the long-lived group had more naive CD4+ T cells, fewer expanded clones and increased TCR diversity, suggesting age selection. Observed TCR beta diversity per million T cells fell roughly linearly with age, and a significant reduction was already apparent by age roughly 40. A strong correlation was found between observed TCR beta diversity and the percentage of naive T cells measured by flow cytometry. Estimates of total diversity based on one million sequenced T cells were regarded as lower bounds and as underestimates. Because the CMV infection status of the donors was unknown, age-related changes in expanded clonotypes may potentially have been confounded. Because profiling used bulk unsorted PBMCs, naive and antigen-experienced compartments could not be compared conclusively.

This clonotype occurred a few times. Its specific antigen is unknown. No base quality values were provided; no much bigger clone lies one nucleotide off. Donors were around 37 systemically healthy Caucasian individuals from Russia aged roughly 6 to 95 years. Approximately 9 milliliters of peripheral blood were collected from each donor into EDTA-treated Vacutainer tubes. Ficoll-Paque density-gradient centrifugation was used to isolate PBMCs, with at least 6.5 million per sample. Total RNA, at least 6 micrograms per sample, was extracted from PBMCs with Trizol reagent. For every donor, flow cytometry on a PBMC aliquot measured the percentage of naive CD45RAhigh/CD27high T cells. Library prep was done by 5' RACE. The data were produced on an Illumina HiSeq 2500. The second PCR ran for roughly 7 to 12 cycles and used a J-beta primer mix along with a sample-barcoded 5' primer. A unique molecular identifier was introduced onto each TCR beta cDNA molecule by a template-switch 5' adaptor carrying 12 random nucleotides. At least 3 million CDR3-containing paired-end reads were obtained from each sample. All of the RNA was converted into first-strand cDNA using the Mint cDNA synthesis kit, with a TRBC-specific oligonucleotide serving as the primer. All cDNA was treated with uracil-DNA glycosylase and then went through a first 18-cycle PCR with the universal primers M1SS and BC2_uni_R. In the source study's methods: For normalization, 1 million high-quality reads were randomly selected from each sample, with every read carrying a distinct molecular identifier. Reads with shared molecular identifiers were discarded instead of being binned into consensus sequences. CDR3 identification, clonotype clustering and error correction used MiTCR with a Q25 quality threshold and the strictest error-elimination algorithm. A nonparametric unseen species model using Euler transformation provided a lower-bound estimate of total TCR beta diversity. TCRdb reran the public reads through fastp at Q25 and MiXCR, keeping productive beta chains. Rows with a matching CDR3 protein are joined into one entry that keeps the most common DNA and genes. The V and J calls and clone size are TCRdb's, not the authors'. The sample table shows roughly 1,000,000 distinct CDR3 sequences, and approximately 25% are seen once. Approximately 0.79% of the sample is held by the ten biggest clonotypes.

Between the V and J ends, shortened by 4 bases and 8 bases respectively, the junction contains 14 bases. Based on the germline V gene, the CDR1 and CDR2 sequences are SQVTM and ANQGSEA. Its CDR3 holds 12 amino acids, cysteine through phenylalanine. CDR3 DNA only is kept here, 36 bases in frame from base 1. The sample also formed part of further work on T cells of mothers and their children. As described in the second report: Nine systemically healthy Caucasian individuals, comprising three mothers and their six children, were included as donors. cDNA synthesis consumed the entire amount of extracted RNA, loaded at about 1.5 ug RNA in each 15 ul reaction. In the second PCR, sample barcodes and 2-4 random nucleotides were introduced via the M1S primer. Over 8 million TCR beta CDR3 reads came from each mother, compared with approximately 3.1 million reads from each child. In both related and unrelated pairs, thymic selection shapes the output of TCR recombination in a similar way, with inherited differences having only a minor effect. Normalized repertoire overlap was always found to be slightly, but never significantly, higher in related mother-child pairs than in unrelated mother-child pairs. No persistent microchimeric T cell clones were detected, at a sensitivity of roughly 96 clones per million clonotypes. In the study, deep NGS was used to compare the TCR beta repertoires of mothers and children, and features distinguishing related mother-child pairs from unrelated individuals were sought. Mothers averaged about 40 +/- 4 years of age and children averaged around 10 +/- 4 years. After adapters were ligated using NEBNext reagents, the libraries underwent 100+100 nt paired-end sequencing on an Illumina HiSeq 2000. To avoid cross-contamination, the mother libraries and the child libraries were prepared a month apart and sequenced in separate runs. For each donor, between 500,000 and 2,000,000 distinct TCR beta clonotypes were identified. Naive TCR beta clonotypes were estimated from low-frequency clonotypes matched to each donor's FACS-determined naive share, without sorting.

The chain is assembled from TRBV29-1 and TRBJ1-2, and the D gene may be TRBD1, 6 bases matching. Sequencing input: blood. The receptor's source is a girl aged 2 to 10 in good health. CDR3 region: CSVAGAVQGYTF. The nucleotide sequence is TGCAGCGTTGCAGGGGCTGTTCAGGGCTACACCTTC.